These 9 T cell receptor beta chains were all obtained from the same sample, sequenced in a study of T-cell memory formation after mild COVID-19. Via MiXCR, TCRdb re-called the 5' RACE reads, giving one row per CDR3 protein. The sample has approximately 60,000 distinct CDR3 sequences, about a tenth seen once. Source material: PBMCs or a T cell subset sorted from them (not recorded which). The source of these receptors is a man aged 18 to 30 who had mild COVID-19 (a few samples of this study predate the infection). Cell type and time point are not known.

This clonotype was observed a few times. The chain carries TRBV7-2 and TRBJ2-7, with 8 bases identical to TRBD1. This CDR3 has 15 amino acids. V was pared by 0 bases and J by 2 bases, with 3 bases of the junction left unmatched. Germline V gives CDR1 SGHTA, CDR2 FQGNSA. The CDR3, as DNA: TGTGCCAGCAGCTTAGCCGGGACAGGACCCTACGAGCAGTACTTC. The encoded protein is CASSLAGTGPYEQYF.

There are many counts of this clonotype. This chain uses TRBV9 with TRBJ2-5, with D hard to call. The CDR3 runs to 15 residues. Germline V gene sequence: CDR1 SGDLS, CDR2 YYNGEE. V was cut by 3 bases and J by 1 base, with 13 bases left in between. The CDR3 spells CASSASPNTQETQYF. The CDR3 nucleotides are TGTGCCAGCAGCGCGTCTCCCAATACCCAAGAGACCCAGTACTTC.

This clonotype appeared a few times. CDR3 loop: CASSPQGRMGLGKLFF. The CDR3 DNA sequence: TGTGCCAGCAGCCCCCAGGGAAGGATGGGGCTAGGAAAACTGTTTTTT. The J gene is TRBJ1-4, the V gene TRBV14, with a tentative D call TRBD1 (5 bases). The CDR3 is made up of 16 amino acids. V was clipped by 4 bases and J by 10 bases, with 22 bases between them. The germline V gene encodes CDR1 SGHDN and CDR2 FVKESK.

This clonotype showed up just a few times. The CDR3 is CASSQDMRQETQYF. In nucleotides, the CDR3 is TGTGCCAGCAGCCAAGATATGAGGCAAGAGACCCAGTACTTC. This rearrangement joins TRBV4-2 to TRBJ2-5; no reliable D call. V dropped 0 bases and J dropped 2 bases, with 7 bases sitting between them. CDR1 and CDR2 from the germline V gene are LGHNA and YNFKEQ. The CDR3 extends over 14 amino acids.

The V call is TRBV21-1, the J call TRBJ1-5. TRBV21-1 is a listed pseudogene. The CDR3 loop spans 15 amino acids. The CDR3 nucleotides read TGTGCCAGCAGCAATCCCAGCGGGGGTATTTTTCCCCAGCATTTT. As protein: CASSNPSGGIFPQHF.

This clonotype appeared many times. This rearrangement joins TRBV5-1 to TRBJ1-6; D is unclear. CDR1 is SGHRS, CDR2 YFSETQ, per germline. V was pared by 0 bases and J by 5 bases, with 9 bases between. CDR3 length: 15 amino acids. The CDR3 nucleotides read TGCGCCAGCAGCTTGGATCAGACCAATAATTCACCCCTCCACTTT. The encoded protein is CASSLDQTNNSPLHF.

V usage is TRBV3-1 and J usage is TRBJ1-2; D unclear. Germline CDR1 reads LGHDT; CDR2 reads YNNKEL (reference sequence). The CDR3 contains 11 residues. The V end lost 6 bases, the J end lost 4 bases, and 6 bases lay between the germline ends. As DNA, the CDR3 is TGTGCCAGCAGAGCCGTCTATGGCTACACCTTC. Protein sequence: CASRAVYGYTF.

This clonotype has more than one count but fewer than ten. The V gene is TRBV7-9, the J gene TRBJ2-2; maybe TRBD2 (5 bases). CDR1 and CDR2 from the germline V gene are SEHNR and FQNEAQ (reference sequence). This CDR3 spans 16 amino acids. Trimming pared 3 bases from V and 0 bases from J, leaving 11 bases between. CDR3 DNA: TGTGCCAGCAGCTTCCGAGGGTCCTCGAACACCGGGGAGCTGTTTTTT. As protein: CASSFRGSSNTGELFF.

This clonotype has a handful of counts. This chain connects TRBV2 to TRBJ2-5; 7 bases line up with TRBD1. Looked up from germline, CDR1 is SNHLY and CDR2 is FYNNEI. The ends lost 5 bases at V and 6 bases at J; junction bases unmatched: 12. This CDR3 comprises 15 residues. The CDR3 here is CASSIDRDLLKTQYF. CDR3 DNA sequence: TGTGCCAGCAGTATAGACAGGGACCTCTTGAAGACCCAGTACTTC.